Listed below are T cell receptor beta chains from one sample, sequenced in a study of T cell responses to AZD1222 COVID-19 vaccine. The data were produced by immunoSEQ multiplex PCR, yet TCRdb's version contains in-frame clones alone and is incomplete. Of 75,000 to 100,000 clones listed, roughly nine tenths are singletons. Sequenced material: peripheral blood, taken on day 0 of AZD1222 vaccination. The receptors were sampled from an adult in good health. The CDR3 runs from the conserved cysteine through the conserved F or W. The D gene is left open where the match is weak. The size entry is marked missing in some rows and otherwise reads once, few, many or a size class.

clone size	V gene	J gene	D gene	CDR3 DNA	CDR3 protein
NA	TRBV4-1	TRBJ2-5	TRBD2	TGCGCCAGCAGCCGCGGACTAGCGGGCTCCTCAGAGACCCAGTACTTC	CASSRGLAGSSETQYF
NA	TRBV27	TRBJ1-2	TRBD1	TGTGCCAGCAGTTCCGGACAGGGCTTTGGTTATGGCTACACCTTC	CASSSGQGFGYGYTF
NA	TRBV6-4	TRBJ1-2	NA	TGTGCCAGCAGTGAGGAGAGGGGGAACTATGGCTACACCTTC	CASSEERGNYGYTF
once	TRBV9	TRBJ2-7	NA	TGTGCCAGCAGCCCCGGGGCGGCAGGTGAGGACGAGCAGTACTTC	CASSPGAAGEDEQYF
NA	TRBV5-5	TRBJ1-3	NA	TGTGCCAGCAGCTTCAGCCCCTCTGGAAACACCATATATTTT	CASSFSPSGNTIYF
NA	TRBV25-1	TRBJ2-1	NA	TGTGCCAGCAGCCGGACGCGCAGGTCGGATGAGCAGTTCTTC	CASSRTRRSDEQFF
once	TRBV18	TRBJ1-2	NA	TGTGCCAGCTCACCACTTCTGGGACCAAACTATGGCTACACCTTC	CASSPLLGPNYGYTF
NA	TRBV28	TRBJ2-3	TRBD2	TGTGCCAGCTTGACTCCGGGACTAGCGGGAATTGGAGCAGATACGCAGTATTTT	CASLTPGLAGIGADTQYF
NA	TRBV19	TRBJ2-7	NA	TGTGCCAGCCAAGACCTCGGAGTTGAGCACGAGCAGTACTTC	CASQDLGVEHEQYF
NA	TRBV3-1/TRBV3-2	TRBJ1-3	NA	TGTGCCAGCAGCCAAGAGTCGGGGGCGCAAGGAAACACCATATATTTT	CASSQESGAQGNTIYF
NA	TRBV29-1	TRBJ1-5	TRBD1	TGCAGCGTTGGAAGGGACAGGGGAGAGCCCCAGCATTTT	CSVGRDRGEPQHF
NA	TRBV7-9	TRBJ1-5	NA	TGTGCCAGCAGCTTAGACGGGGGTAGGAATCAGCCCCAGCATTTT	CASSLDGGRNQPQHF
NA	TRBV12-3/TRBV12-4	TRBJ1-1	NA	TGTGCCAGCAGTTTGAGGAGGACTGAAGCTTTCTTT	CASSLRRTEAFF
NA	TRBV4-2	TRBJ1-6	NA	TGTGCCAGCAGCCAGGCCGGGAAAGATAATTCACCCCTCCACTTT	CASSQAGKDNSPLHF
NA	TRBV19	TRBJ1-2	TRBD1	TGTGCCAGTAGTAAGACAGGGGGTTTTTATGGCTACACCTTC	CASSKTGGFYGYTF
NA	TRBV5-1	TRBJ1-4	TRBD1	TGCGCCAGCAGCCCCAGACAGGGGGAATATAATGAAAAACTGTTTTTT	CASSPRQGEYNEKLFF
NA	TRBV3-1/TRBV3-2	TRBJ1-5	NA	TGTGCCAGCAGCCGCTTTGGCAATCAGCCCCAGCATTTT	CASSRFGNQPQHF
NA	TRBV5-1	TRBJ2-7	TRBD2	TGCGCCAGCAGCTTGGCCCTCGCTAGCGGAACCTACGAGCAGTACTTC	CASSLALASGTYEQYF
few	TRBV5-1	TRBJ1-3	NA	TGCGCCAGCAAGTACGATGCGAGCTCTGGAAACACCATATATTTT	CASKYDASSGNTIYF
NA	TRBV5-5	TRBJ2-3	TRBD1	TGTGCCAGCAGCGACAGGGGGTGGGATACGCAGTATTTT	CASSDRGWDTQYF